These 18 T cell receptor beta chains were all obtained from the same sample, sequenced in a study of early T cells in non-severe SARS-CoV-2 infection. One entry per CDR3 protein results from TCRdb running MiXCR on the 5' RACE reads. The data hold tens of thousands of distinct CDR3 sequences, with 5.3% observed a single time. Source material: whole blood. The origin of the receptors is an adult who was a healthcare worker with PCR-confirmed SARS-CoV-2 infection or an uninfected control (not recorded which).

This clonotype came up many times. The rearrangement links TRBV20-1 to TRBJ1-4, with D hard to call. Trimming pared 5 bases from V and 7 bases from J, leaving 14 bases between. The V gene's germline CDR1 is DFQATT and CDR2 SNEGSKA (reference sequence). The CDR3 sequence is 13 residues long. CDR3 sequence (DNA): TGCAGTGCTCGGGCAACGGAGGGTGAAAAACTGTTTTTT. Protein: CSARATEGEKLFF.

This clonotype appeared a few times. V is TRBV20-1 and J is TRBJ2-3; D is uncertain. Germline CDR1 and CDR2: DFQATT and SNEGSKA (reference sequence). The CDR3 runs 11 residues. V dropped 5 bases and J dropped 4 bases, with 7 bases sitting between them. The CDR3 spells CSAEVADTQYF. The CDR3 DNA reads TGCAGTGCTGAAGTGGCAGATACGCAGTATTTT.

This chain joins TRBV6-5 and TRBJ2-5, with D unclear. Trimming took off 6 bases at V and 1 base at J, with 9 bases between the two ends. This CDR3 is 13 amino acids long. Germline values: CDR1 MNHEY, CDR2 SVGAGI. The CDR3, as DNA: TGTGCCAGCAGAAGGACGGCCCAAGAGACCCAGTACTTC. Translating gives CASRRTAQETQYF.

This clonotype showed up just a few times. The chain uses TRBV7-9 and TRBJ2-1, with TRBD1 matching over 7 bases. The V segment lost 5 bases and the J segment 4 bases; nucleotides outside the gene matches: 5. Germline CDR1 is SEHNR and CDR2 is FQNEAQ (reference sequence). The CDR3 totals 14 residues. Here the CDR3 DNA reads TGTGCCAGCAGCCCACAGGGGCCTTACAATGAGCAGTTCTTC. Translated, it gives CASSPQGPYNEQFF.

At least ten counts were recorded for this clonotype. The V and J genes are TRBV28 and TRBJ2-7, with D possibly being TRBD1 (5 bases). The CDR3 has 13 amino acids. CDR1 is MDHEN, CDR2 SYDVKM, per germline. Trimming pared 10 bases from V and 3 bases from J, leaving 16 bases between. Here the CDR3 DNA reads TGTGCCACTGCATCGACAGCCGTCTACGAGCAGTACTTC. Translating it yields CATASTAVYEQYF. Full variable domain (outside the CDR3, taken from reference TRBV28 and TRBJ2-7): DVKVTQSSRYLVKRTGEKVFLECVQDMDHENMFWYRQDPGLGLRLIYFSYDVKMKEKGDIPEGYSVSREKKERFSLILESASTNQTSMYLCATASTAVYEQYFGPGTRLTVT.

This sequence joins TRBV2 and TRBJ2-1, with TRBD2 identical over 14 bases. With 6 bases clipped from V and 10 bases from J, the junction kept 8 bases outside the gene matches. CDR3 size: 15 residues. Germline CDR1 and CDR2: SNHLY and FYNNEI. The CDR3 DNA reads as TGTGCCAGCAGCCTGACTAGCGGGAGGGCCAGGGAGCAGTTCTTC. It encodes CASSLTSGRAREQFF. Based on the CDR3 plus reference TRBV2 and TRBJ2-1, the full variable domain is EPEVTQTPSHQVTQMGQEVILRCVPISNHLYFYWYRQILGQKVEFLVSFYNNEISEKSEIFDDQFSVERPDGSNFTLKIRSTKLEDSAMYFCASSLTSGRAREQFFGPGTRLTVL.

The CDR3 spells CASSQAGAGGELFF. As DNA, the CDR3 is TGCGCCAGCAGCCAAGCTGGAGCTGGCGGGGAGCTGTTTTTT. The chain combines TRBV4-1 with TRBJ2-2; D is unresolved. Per germline, CDR1 MGHRA and CDR2 YSYEKL. This CDR3 contains 14 residues. V lost 1 base and J 7 bases, leaving 10 bases between the germline ends.

The sample holds many counts of this clonotype. The V gene is TRBV11-1, the J gene TRBJ1-2; D gene ambiguous. There are 13 residues in the CDR3. Germline V gene lookup returns CDR1 SGHAT and CDR2 FQDESV (reference sequence). V shed 2 bases and J shed 8 bases, with 12 bases lying between them. CDR3 sequence reads: CASSLSGQSGYTF. The CDR3 DNA sequence: TGTGCCAGCAGCTTATCTGGCCAATCCGGCTACACCTTC.

This clonotype appeared many times. This rearrangement joins TRBV20-1 to TRBJ2-3; 10 nucleotides agree with TRBD2. This CDR3 is 15 amino acids long. Trimming removed 5 bases from V and 4 bases from J; junction bases left unmatched: 9. CDR1 is DFQATT, CDR2 SNEGSKA, per germline (reference sequence). Here the CDR3 DNA reads TGCAGTGCTCCACACTCTAGCGGGGGTTCAGATACGCAGTATTTT. Protein product: CSAPHSSGGSDTQYF.

The gene calls are TRBV27 and TRBJ2-5; D is perhaps TRBD1 (7 bases). This CDR3 region has 15 residues. V lost 5 bases and J lost 5, with 18 bases in between. CDR1 is MNHEY, CDR2 SMNVEV, per germline (reference sequence). As DNA, the CDR3 is TGTGCCAGCAGTCCCTCCTCGACAGGGAGGGAGACCCAGTACTTC. This gives the protein CASSPSSTGRETQYF.

The CDR3 sequence: CSARAPSGVYNEQFF. CDR3 DNA sequence: TGCAGTGCTAGAGCCCCTAGCGGGGTCTACAATGAGCAGTTCTTC. V and J are TRBV20-1 and TRBJ2-1, with TRBD2 identical over 9 bases. The CDR3 spans 15 residues. Germline V CDR1 and CDR2: DFQATT, SNEGSKA (reference sequence). The V gene end was trimmed by 1 base and the J gene end by 3 bases; junction bases not matched to a gene: 4.

This clonotype was counted ten times or more. The rearrangement links TRBV4-3 to TRBJ2-7; D is perhaps TRBD1 (6 bases). This CDR3 is 14 amino acids long. V was cut by 0 bases and J by 0 bases, with 6 bases left in between. Germline loops: CDR1 LGHNA, CDR2 YSLEER. The CDR3 DNA follows: TGCGCCAGCAGCCAAGAGGGACACTCCTACGAGCAGTACTTC. Translation gives CASSQEGHSYEQYF.

This clonotype was seen many times. The V call is TRBV7-8, the J call TRBJ2-7; 8 bases line up with TRBD1. The CDR3 runs 16 residues. J was trimmed by 5 bases and V by 6 bases; bases with no gene match: 15. Germline values: CDR1 SGHVS, CDR2 FQNEAQ. Here the CDR3 DNA reads TGTGCCAGCAGTCATCGAAACCGGGACAGGTATGACGAGCAGTACTTC. It yields the protein CASSHRNRDRYDEQYF. Looking up the rest from reference TRBV7-8 and TRBJ2-7 gives the full variable domain: GAGVSQSPRYKVAKRGQDVALRCDPISGHVSLFWYQQALGQGPEFLTYFQNEAQLDKSGLPSDRFFAERPEGSVSTLKIQRTQQEDSAVYLCASSHRNRDRYDEQYFGPGTRLTVT.

This clonotype was picked up many times. This chain connects TRBV7-2 to TRBJ1-6, with D possibly being TRBD1 (5 bases). The CDR3 runs 16 residues. Germline V gene sequence: CDR1 SGHTA, CDR2 FQGNSA. The V gene lost 4 bases and the J gene lost 8 bases, with 18 bases spanning the gap. CDR3 sequence: CASSYLGGARDSPLHF. Here the CDR3 DNA reads TGTGCCAGCAGCTATTTAGGCGGGGCCAGGGATTCACCCCTCCACTTT.

This clonotype was detected only a few times. J is TRBJ1-5 and V is TRBV6-6; 7 positions match TRBD1. The CDR3 is 16 residues long. Trimming took 6 bases from V and 0 from J; bases not matched to a gene: 8. Germline V CDR1 and CDR2: MNHNY, SVGAGI (reference sequence). In DNA, the CDR3 is TGTGCCAGCAGCTTTTCGGGACAGCCTAGCAATCAGCCCCAGCATTTT. Residues: CASSFSGQPSNQPQHF.

In its sample, this clonotype ranks as medium-sized. The J gene is TRBJ2-1, the V gene TRBV7-2; D call uncertain. The CDR3 loop spans 11 amino acids. CDR1 SGHTA and CDR2 FQGNSA come from the germline V gene. With 1 base removed from V and 8 bases from J, the gap between germline ends came to 3 bases. CDR3 loop: CASSLGDEQFF. Written as DNA, the CDR3 is TGTGCCAGCAGCTTAGGGGATGAGCAGTTCTTC.

At least ten counts were recorded for this clonotype. The chain links TRBV7-9 to TRBJ2-7; D gene ambiguous. The CDR3 has 13 amino acids. Trimming shortened V by 4 bases and J by 2 bases, and 9 bases separated the two germline ends. The V gene's germline CDR1 is SEHNR and CDR2 FQNEAQ (reference sequence). The DNA of the CDR3 is TGTGCCAGCAGCTCTGGCATGACCTACGAGCAGTACTTC. It codes for CASSSGMTYEQYF.

This clonotype was observed at least ten times. The CDR3 DNA reads as TGTGCCAGCAGTTCCGGTGGATCTGAGCAGTTCTTC. This encodes CASSSGGSEQFF. The chain employs TRBV12-3 or TRBV12-4 and TRBJ2-1; D gene ambiguous. The ends were cut back, 4 bases at V and 9 bases at J, with 10 bases in the middle. The CDR3 covers 12 residues.